This T cell receptor beta chain was obtained from a study of T cell repertoires in cytomegalovirus infection. Overall study context: CMV infection and matching HLA type were both indicated by public TCR beta signatures.

TCRdb independently ran MiXCR on the reads; one entry per CDR3 protein. The data hold about 130,000 distinct CDR3 sequences, with about 24% observed a single time. In germline, CDR1 is SEHNR, CDR2 FQNEAQ (reference sequence). The CDR3 consists of 17 residues. J lost 9 bases, V lost 5 bases, and 19 bases had no gene match. At least ten counts were recorded for this clonotype. Its antigen is not known. Whole-study results and caveats: In two of eight donors, the top clonotype was HLA-C-restricted CMV-specific.

This receptor was taken from a human donor in good health (CMV status not recorded). Some clones in this sample may be carry-over from other donors' samples. Sequenced input: PBMCs, sequenced either directly or after in vitro stimulation (not recorded which). V is TRBV7-9 and J is TRBJ2-5; 9 nucleotides match TRBD2. The DNA of the CDR3 is TGTGCCAGCAGCCACCTAACGGGTCTAGCGGGGCCCGGGTCCCAGTACTTC. It codes for CASSHLTGLAGPGSQYF.